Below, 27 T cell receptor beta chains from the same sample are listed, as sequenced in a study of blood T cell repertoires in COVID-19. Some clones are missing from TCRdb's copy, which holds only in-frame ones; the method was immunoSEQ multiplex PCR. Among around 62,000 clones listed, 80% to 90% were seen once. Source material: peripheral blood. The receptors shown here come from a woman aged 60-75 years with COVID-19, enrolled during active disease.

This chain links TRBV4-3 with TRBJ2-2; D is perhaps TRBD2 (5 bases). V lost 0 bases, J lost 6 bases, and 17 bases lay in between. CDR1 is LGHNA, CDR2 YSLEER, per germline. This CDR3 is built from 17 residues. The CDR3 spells CASSQESSSGFAGELFF. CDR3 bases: TGCGCCAGCAGCCAAGAGTCTAGCTCCGGGTTTGCCGGGGAGCTGTTTTTT.

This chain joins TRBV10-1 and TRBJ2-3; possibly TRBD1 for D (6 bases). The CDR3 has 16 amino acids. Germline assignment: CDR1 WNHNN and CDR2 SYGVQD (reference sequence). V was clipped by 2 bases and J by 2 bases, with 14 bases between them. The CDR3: CASSEGLNRATDTQYF. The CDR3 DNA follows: TGCGCCAGCAGTGAGGGCCTAAACAGGGCCACAGATACGCAGTATTTT.

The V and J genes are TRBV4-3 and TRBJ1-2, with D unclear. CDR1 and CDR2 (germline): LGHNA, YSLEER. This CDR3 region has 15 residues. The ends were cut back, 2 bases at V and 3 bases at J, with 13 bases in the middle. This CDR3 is CASSQQVTIDYGYTF. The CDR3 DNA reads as TGCGCCAGCAGCCAACAAGTGACAATCGACTATGGCTACACCTTC.

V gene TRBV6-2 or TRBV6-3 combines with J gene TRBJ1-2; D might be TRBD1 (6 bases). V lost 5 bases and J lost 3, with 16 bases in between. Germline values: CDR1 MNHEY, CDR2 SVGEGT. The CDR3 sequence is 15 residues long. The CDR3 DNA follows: TGTGCCAGCAGTCTAGGAAGGGGGGGCGACTATGGCTACACCTTC. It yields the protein CASSLGRGGDYGYTF.

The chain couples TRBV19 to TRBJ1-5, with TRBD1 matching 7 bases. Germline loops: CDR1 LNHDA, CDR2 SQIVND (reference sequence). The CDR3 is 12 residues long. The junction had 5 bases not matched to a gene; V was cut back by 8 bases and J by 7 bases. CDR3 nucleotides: TGTGCCAGTCGACAGGGTGAACAGCCCCAGCATTTT. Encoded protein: CASRQGEQPQHF.

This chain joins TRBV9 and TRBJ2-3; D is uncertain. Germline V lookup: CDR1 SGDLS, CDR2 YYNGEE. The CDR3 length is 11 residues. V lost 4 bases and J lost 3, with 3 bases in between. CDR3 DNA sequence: TGTGCCAGCAGCTTAACAGATACGCAGTATTTT. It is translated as CASSLTDTQYF. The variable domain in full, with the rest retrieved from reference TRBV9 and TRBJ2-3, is DSGVTQTPKHLITATGQRVTLRCSPRSGDLSVYWYQQSLDQGLQFLIQYYNGEERAKGNILERFSAQQFPDLHSELNLSSLELGDSALYFCASSLTDTQYFGPGTRLTVL.

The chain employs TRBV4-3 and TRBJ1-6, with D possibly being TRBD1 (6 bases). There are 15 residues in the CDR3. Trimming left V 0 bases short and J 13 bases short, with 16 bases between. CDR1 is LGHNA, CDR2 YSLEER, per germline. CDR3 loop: CASSQDQGRGFPLHF. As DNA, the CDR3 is TGCGCCAGCAGCCAAGATCAGGGGAGGGGATTTCCCCTCCACTTT.

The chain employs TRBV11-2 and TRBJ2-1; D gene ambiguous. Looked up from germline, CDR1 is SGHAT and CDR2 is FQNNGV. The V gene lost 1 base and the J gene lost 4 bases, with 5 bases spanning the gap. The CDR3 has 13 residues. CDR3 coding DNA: TGTGCCAGCAGCTTAGCACTGTACAATGAGCAGTTCTTC. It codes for CASSLALYNEQFF.

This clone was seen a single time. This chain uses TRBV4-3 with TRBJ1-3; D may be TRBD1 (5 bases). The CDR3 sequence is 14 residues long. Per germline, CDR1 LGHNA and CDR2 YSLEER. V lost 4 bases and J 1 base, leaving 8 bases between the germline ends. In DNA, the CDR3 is TGCGCCAGCAGCCCCGGGGGGTCTGGAAACACCATATATTTT. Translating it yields CASSPGGSGNTIYF.

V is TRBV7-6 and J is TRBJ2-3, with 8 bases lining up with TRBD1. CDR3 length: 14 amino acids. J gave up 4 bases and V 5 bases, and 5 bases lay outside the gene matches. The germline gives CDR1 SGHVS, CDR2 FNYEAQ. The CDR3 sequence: CASSRRTGSDTQYF. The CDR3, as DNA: TGTGCCAGCAGCCGGAGGACAGGGTCAGATACGCAGTATTTT.

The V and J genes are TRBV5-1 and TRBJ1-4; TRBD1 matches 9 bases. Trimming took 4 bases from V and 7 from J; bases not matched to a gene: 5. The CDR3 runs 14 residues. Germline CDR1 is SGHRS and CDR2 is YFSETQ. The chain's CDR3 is CASSAGQGFEKLFF. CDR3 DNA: TGCGCCAGCAGCGCCGGACAGGGGTTTGAAAAACTGTTTTTT.

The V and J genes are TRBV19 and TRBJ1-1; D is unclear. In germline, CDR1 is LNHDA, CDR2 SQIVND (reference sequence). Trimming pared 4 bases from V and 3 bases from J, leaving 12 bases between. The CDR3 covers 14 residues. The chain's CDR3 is CASSTISVYTEAFF. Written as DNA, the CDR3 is TGTGCCAGTAGTACTATCTCGGTTTACACTGAAGCTTTCTTT.

The CDR3 DNA reads as TGCGCCAGCAGCCAGGTTTTCGGGGCAACTAATGAAAAACTGTTTTTT. Protein: CASSQVFGATNEKLFF. The genes are TRBV4-3 and TRBJ1-4; D gene ambiguous. Deletions cut 3 bases from V and 0 bases from J, with 11 bases between. Germline V gene sequence: CDR1 LGHNA, CDR2 YSLEER. The CDR3 runs 16 residues.

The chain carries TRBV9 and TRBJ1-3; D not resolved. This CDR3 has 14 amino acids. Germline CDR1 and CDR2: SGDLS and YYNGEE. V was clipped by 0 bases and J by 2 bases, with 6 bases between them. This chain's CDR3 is CASSVDTAGNTIYF. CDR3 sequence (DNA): TGTGCCAGCAGCGTAGACACCGCTGGAAACACCATATATTTT. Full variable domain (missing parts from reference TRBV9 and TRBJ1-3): DSGVTQTPKHLITATGQRVTLRCSPRSGDLSVYWYQQSLDQGLQFLIQYYNGEERAKGNILERFSAQQFPDLHSELNLSSLELGDSALYFCASSVDTAGNTIYFGEGSWLTVV.

In DNA form, the CDR3 reads TGTGCCAGCAGCTTAGATCTACACAATGAGCAGTTCTTC. Protein: CASSLDLHNEQFF. This sequence joins TRBV11-2 and TRBJ2-1; D ambiguous. Germline-derived CDR1 and CDR2 are SGHAT and FQNNGV. The CDR3 runs 13 residues. The germline V and J ends were trimmed by 0 bases and 5 bases, with 5 bases remaining between them.

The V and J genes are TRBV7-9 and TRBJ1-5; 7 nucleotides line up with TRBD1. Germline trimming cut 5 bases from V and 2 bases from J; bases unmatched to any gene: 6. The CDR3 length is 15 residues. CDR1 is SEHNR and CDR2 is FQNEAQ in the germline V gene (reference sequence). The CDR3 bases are TGTGCCAGCAGCCGCGACAGGGTTGGCAATCAGCCCCAGCATTTT. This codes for CASSRDRVGNQPQHF.

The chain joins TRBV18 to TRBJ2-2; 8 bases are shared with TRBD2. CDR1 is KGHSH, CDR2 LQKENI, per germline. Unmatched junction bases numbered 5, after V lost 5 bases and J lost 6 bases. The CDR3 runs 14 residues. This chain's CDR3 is CASSAGLGAGELFF. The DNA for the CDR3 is TGTGCCAGCTCAGCGGGACTAGGGGCCGGGGAGCTGTTTTTT.

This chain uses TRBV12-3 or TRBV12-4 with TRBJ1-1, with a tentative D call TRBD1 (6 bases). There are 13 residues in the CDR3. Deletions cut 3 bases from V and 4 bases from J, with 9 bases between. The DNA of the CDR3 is TGTGCCAGCAGTTTGGGGGGGCCCACTGAAGCTTTCTTT. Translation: CASSLGGPTEAFF.

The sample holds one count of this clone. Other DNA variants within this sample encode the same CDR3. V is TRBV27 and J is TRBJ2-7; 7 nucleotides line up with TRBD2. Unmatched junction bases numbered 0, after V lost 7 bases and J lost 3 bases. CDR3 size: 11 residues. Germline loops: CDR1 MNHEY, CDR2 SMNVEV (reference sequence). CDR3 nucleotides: TGTGCCAGCACTAGCGGCTACGAGCAGTACTTC. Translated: CASTSGYEQYF.

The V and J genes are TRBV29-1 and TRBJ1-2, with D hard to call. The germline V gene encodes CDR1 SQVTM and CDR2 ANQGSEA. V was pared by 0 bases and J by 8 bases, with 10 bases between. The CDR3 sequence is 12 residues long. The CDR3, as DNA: TGCAGCGTTGAAGATCCGCAGGTGGGCTACACCTTC. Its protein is CSVEDPQVGYTF.

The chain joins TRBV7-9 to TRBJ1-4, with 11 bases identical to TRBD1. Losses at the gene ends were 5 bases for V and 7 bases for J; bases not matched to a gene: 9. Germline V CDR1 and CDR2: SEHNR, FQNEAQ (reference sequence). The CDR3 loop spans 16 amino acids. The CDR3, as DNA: TGTGCCAGCAGCCCGCAGTTGGGACAGGGGGGTGAAAAACTGTTTTTT. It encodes CASSPQLGQGGEKLFF.

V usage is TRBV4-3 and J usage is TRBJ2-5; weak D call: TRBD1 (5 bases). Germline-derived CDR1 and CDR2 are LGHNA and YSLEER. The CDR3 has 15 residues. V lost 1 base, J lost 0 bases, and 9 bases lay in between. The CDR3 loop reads CASSQAAGYQETQYF. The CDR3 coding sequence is TGCGCCAGCAGCCAAGCGGCAGGGTACCAAGAGACCCAGTACTTC.

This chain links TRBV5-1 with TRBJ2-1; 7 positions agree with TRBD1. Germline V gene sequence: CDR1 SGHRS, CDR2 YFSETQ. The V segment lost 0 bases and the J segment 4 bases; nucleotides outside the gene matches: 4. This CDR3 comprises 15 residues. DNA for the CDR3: TGCGCCAGCAGCTTGGGGGACAGTCCTTACAATGAGCAGTTCTTC. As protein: CASSLGDSPYNEQFF.

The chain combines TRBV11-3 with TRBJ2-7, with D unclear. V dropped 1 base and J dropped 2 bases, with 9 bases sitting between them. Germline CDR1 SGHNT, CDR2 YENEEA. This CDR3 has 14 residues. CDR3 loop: CASSLGGNTYEQYF. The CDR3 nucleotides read TGTGCCAGCAGCTTAGGTGGCAACACCTACGAGCAGTACTTC.

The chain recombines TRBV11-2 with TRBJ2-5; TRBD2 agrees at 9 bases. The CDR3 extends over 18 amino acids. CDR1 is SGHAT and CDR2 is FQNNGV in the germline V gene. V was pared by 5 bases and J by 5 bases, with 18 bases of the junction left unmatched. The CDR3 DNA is TGTGCCAGCAGCCTCAGACGGACTAGCGTTCTGACACGGGAGACCCAGTACTTC. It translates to CASSLRRTSVLTRETQYF.

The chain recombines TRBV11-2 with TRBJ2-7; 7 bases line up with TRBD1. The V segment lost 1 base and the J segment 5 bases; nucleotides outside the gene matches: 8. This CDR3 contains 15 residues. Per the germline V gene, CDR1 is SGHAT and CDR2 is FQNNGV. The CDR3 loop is CASSLGWDSSHEQYF. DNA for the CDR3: TGTGCCAGCAGCTTAGGCTGGGACAGTAGCCACGAGCAGTACTTC. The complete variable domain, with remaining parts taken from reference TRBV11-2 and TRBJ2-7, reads EAGVAQSPRYKIIEKRQSVAFWCNPISGHATLYWYQQILGQGPKLLIQFQNNGVVDDSQLPKDRFSAERLKGVDSTLKIQPAKLEDSAVYLCASSLGWDSSHEQYFGPGTRLTVT.

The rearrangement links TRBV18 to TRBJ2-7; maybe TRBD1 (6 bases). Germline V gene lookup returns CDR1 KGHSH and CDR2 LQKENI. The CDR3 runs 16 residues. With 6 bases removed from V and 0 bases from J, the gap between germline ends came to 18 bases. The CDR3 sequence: CASSPAGTTISYEQYF. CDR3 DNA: TGTGCCAGCTCTCCCGCCGGGACAACGATCTCCTACGAGCAGTACTTC.